Each of the 26 T cell receptor beta chains below was sequenced from the same sample in a study of cytomegalovirus exposure and HLA in healthy donors. TCRdb keeps only in-frame clones here, not all; method: immunoSEQ multiplex PCR. The data contain around 300,000 clones, about nine tenths of them singletons. Sequenced: PBMCs. The receptors stem from a woman in her twenties or thirties in good health and CMV-seropositive.

This clone was recorded a few times. The V and J genes are TRBV15 and TRBJ2-7; TRBD1 aligns across 7 bases. Germline CDR1 and CDR2: LNHNV and YYDKDF (reference sequence). The CDR3 consists of 14 residues. The ends lost 2 bases at V and 2 bases at J; junction bases unmatched: 3. This CDR3 reads CATSRLTGTYEQYF. CDR3 sequence (DNA): TGTGCCACCAGCAGATTGACAGGGACCTACGAGCAGTACTTC.

The rearrangement links TRBV4-3 to TRBJ1-4; no clear D. The germline V and J ends were trimmed by 0 bases and 7 bases, with 9 bases remaining between them. CDR3 length equals 14 residues. The germline gives CDR1 LGHNA, CDR2 YSLEER. The chain's CDR3 is CASSQDTGVEKLFF. In DNA, the CDR3 is TGCGCCAGCAGCCAAGACACCGGGGTTGAAAAACTGTTTTTT.

J is TRBJ1-4 and V is TRBV19; 8 nucleotides agree with TRBD1. The CDR3 sequence is 12 residues long. CDR1 is LNHDA, CDR2 SQIVND, per germline (reference sequence). Germline trimming cut 8 bases from V and 8 bases from J; bases unmatched to any gene: 4. CDR3 DNA: TGTGCCAGTGACAGGGGAGACGAAAAACTGTTTTTT. As protein: CASDRGDEKLFF.

The gene calls are TRBV5-5 and TRBJ2-2; 8 bases align to TRBD1. V shed 1 base, J shed 7 bases, and the junction held 9 bases outside the gene matches. The CDR3 extends over 16 amino acids. Germline values: CDR1 SGHKS, CDR2 YYEKEE (reference sequence). In nucleotides, the CDR3 is TGTGCCAGCAGCTTGTCGGCCAGGGGGCTGGACGGGGAGCTGTTTTTT. Encoded protein: CASSLSARGLDGELFF.

The CDR3 region is CASRGGTVYNEQFF. DNA for the CDR3: TGCGCCAGCAGGGGTGGGACAGTCTACAATGAGCAGTTCTTC. The V gene is TRBV4-1, the J gene TRBJ2-1; 7 positions match TRBD1. With 6 bases clipped from V and 3 bases from J, the junction kept 5 bases outside the gene matches. The CDR3 runs to 14 residues. Germline assignment: CDR1 MGHRA and CDR2 YSYEKL.

The DNA for the CDR3 is TGTGCCAGTAGTCGATCAGGGTCCTATGGCTACACCTTC. Translating it yields CASSRSGSYGYTF. The chain links TRBV19 to TRBJ1-2, with D possibly being TRBD1 (5 bases). Germline lookup yields CDR1 LNHDA and CDR2 SQIVND (reference sequence). The V and J ends lost 5 bases and 4 bases respectively, with 11 bases between them. This CDR3 is built from 13 residues. Complete variable domain (other parts from reference TRBV19 and TRBJ1-2): DGGITQSPKYLFRKEGQNVTLSCEQNLNHDAMYWYRQDPGQGLRLIYYSQIVNDFQKGDIAEGYSVSREKKESFPLTVTSAQKNPTAFYLCASSRSGSYGYTFGSGTRLTVV.

The chain is built from TRBV27 and TRBJ2-7; D uncertain. V was clipped by 5 bases and J by 3 bases, with 17 bases between them. CDR3 length: 15 amino acids. Germline assignment: CDR1 MNHEY and CDR2 SMNVEV (reference sequence). The CDR3 DNA is TGTGCCAGCAGTCCCTCCTCCCCAATCGTCTACGAGCAGTACTTC. Translated: CASSPSSPIVYEQYF.

This chain uses TRBV4-1 with TRBJ1-1; D remains ambiguous. The V gene's germline CDR1 is MGHRA and CDR2 YSYEKL. Trimming left V 5 bases short and J 3 bases short, with 7 bases between. This CDR3 comprises 12 residues. This CDR3 is CASSSTHTEAFF. The DNA of the CDR3 is TGCGCCAGCAGCTCGACCCACACTGAAGCTTTCTTT.

A single count supports this clone. The chain has TRBV30 and TRBJ2-7, with 11 bases lining up with TRBD2. The CDR3 covers 14 residues. V gave up 3 bases and J gave up 3 bases; unmatched junction bases: 4. CDR1 and CDR2 from the germline V gene are GTSNPN and SVGIG (reference sequence). CDR3 coding DNA: TGTGCCTGGAGCCAACTAGCGGGGGTCTACGAGCAGTACTTC. Translating it yields CAWSQLAGVYEQYF.

CDR3: CASSQDSGSQLYNEQFF. The CDR3 DNA is TGCGCCAGCAGCCAAGATAGTGGGAGCCAACTTTACAATGAGCAGTTCTTC. The chain recombines TRBV4-1 with TRBJ2-1; perhaps TRBD2 as D (5 bases). CDR1 is MGHRA and CDR2 is YSYEKL in the germline V gene. CDR3 length equals 17 residues. Trimming pared 0 bases from V and 4 bases from J, leaving 16 bases between.

The chain joins TRBV4-1 to TRBJ1-4, with TRBD1 identical over 11 bases. Trimming at V came to 2 bases and at J to 6 bases, leaving 2 bases not matched to a gene. Germline V gene data show CDR1 as MGHRA and CDR2 as YSYEKL. This CDR3 is 15 amino acids long. The CDR3 loop reads CASSQMGQGDEKLFF. As DNA, the CDR3 is TGCGCCAGCAGCCAAATGGGACAGGGGGATGAAAAACTGTTTTTT.

This chain uses TRBV4-3 with TRBJ1-2; no definite D call. Germline CDR1 and CDR2: LGHNA and YSLEER. The V end lost 0 bases, the J end lost 2 bases, and 10 bases lay between the germline ends. CDR3 length equals 15 residues. CDR3 residues: CASSQEAAGNYGYTF. CDR3 nucleotide sequence: TGCGCCAGCAGCCAAGAGGCCGCGGGAAACTATGGCTACACCTTC.

This rearrangement joins TRBV11-1 to TRBJ2-1; 7 bases fit TRBD2. Germline V gives CDR1 SGHAT, CDR2 FQDESV (reference sequence). The CDR3 spans 15 residues. The V segment lost 8 bases and the J segment 0 bases; nucleotides outside the gene matches: 7. The CDR3 protein is CASQLAPSSYNEQFF. The CDR3 nucleotides are TGTGCCAGCCAACTAGCGCCGAGCTCCTACAATGAGCAGTTCTTC.

The chain links TRBV5-1 to TRBJ1-1, with 9 bases matching TRBD1. Losses at the gene ends were 0 bases for V and 2 bases for J; bases not matched to a gene: 5. Germline assignment: CDR1 SGHRS and CDR2 YFSETQ. The length of the CDR3 is 16 residues. In nucleotides, the CDR3 is TGCGCCAGCAGCTTGGGTAGGGGACAGGGAAACACTGAAGCTTTCTTT. This translates into CASSLGRGQGNTEAFF.

The V gene is TRBV5-1, the J gene TRBJ2-3; 9 bases line up with TRBD2. V shed 6 bases, J shed 4 bases, and the junction held 6 bases outside the gene matches. The CDR3 is 14 residues long. In germline, CDR1 is SGHRS, CDR2 YFSETQ. CDR3: CASTGGGAADTQYF. The DNA for the CDR3 is TGCGCCAGCACTGGCGGGGGGGCCGCAGATACGCAGTATTTT.

The chain joins TRBV7-8 to TRBJ2-5, with D possibly being TRBD1 or TRBD2 (6 bases each). V gave up 5 bases and J gave up 13 bases, with 17 bases separating them. This CDR3 region has 12 residues. CDR1 SGHVS and CDR2 FQNEAQ come from the germline V gene. Here the CDR3 DNA reads TGTGCCAGCAGCCTTAGTGGGGGGCCTGTGTACTTC. This gives the protein CASSLSGGPVYF.

This chain links TRBV7-2 with TRBJ1-1; a possible D gene is TRBD1 (5 bases). The CDR3 spans 13 residues. Trimming removed 2 bases from V and 5 bases from J, with 9 bases in between. Germline V gives CDR1 SGHTA, CDR2 FQGNSA. The CDR3 protein is CASSLRGWTEAFF. CDR3 coding DNA: TGTGCCAGCAGCTTAAGGGGATGGACTGAAGCTTTCTTT.

V gene TRBV29-1 combines with J gene TRBJ2-1; the match to TRBD1 covers 10 bases. J gave up 4 bases and V 5 bases, and 8 bases lay outside the gene matches. Germline CDR1 and CDR2: SQVTM and ANQGSEA. The CDR3 runs 15 residues. The CDR3 region is CSVRTGTGVYNEQFF. The DNA of the CDR3 is TGCAGCGTTCGTACCGGGACAGGGGTATACAATGAGCAGTTCTTC.

Turning to this clone: An end of the junction does not agree with germline; a read error may underlie this. The genes are TRBV28 and TRBJ1-3; 9 bases are a match to TRBD1. The CDR3 is 13 amino acids. Per the germline V gene, CDR1 is MDHEN and CDR2 is SYDVKM. CDR3 nucleotide sequence: TGTGCCAGCAGCAGGGGGGACAGGGTCACGGTCGGTTTT. Residues: CASSRGDRVTVGF.

V usage is TRBV28 and J usage is TRBJ1-2; perhaps TRBD1 as D (5 bases). The germline gives CDR1 MDHEN, CDR2 SYDVKM. CDR3 size: 11 residues. Trimming stripped 3 bases from V and 8 bases from J, with 7 bases between. CDR3: CASSFRAGYTF. The CDR3 region has the DNA TGTGCCAGCAGTTTCAGGGCAGGCTACACCTTC.

The chain is built from TRBV10-1 and TRBJ2-2, with 8 nucleotides matching TRBD2. The trim removed 4 bases at V and 5 bases at J, leaving 12 bases unmatched. Germline loops: CDR1 WNHNN, CDR2 SYGVQD (reference sequence). The CDR3 spans 17 residues. The CDR3 sequence: CASSVSGTSNETGELFF. Written as DNA, the CDR3 is TGCGCCAGCAGTGTCTCGGGGACTAGTAATGAGACCGGGGAGCTGTTTTTT.

The chain employs TRBV28 and TRBJ1-1; maybe TRBD1 (5 bases). Trimming left V 3 bases short and J 5 bases short, with 10 bases between. The CDR3 is 13 residues long. CDR1 is MDHEN and CDR2 is SYDVKM in the germline V gene. The chain's CDR3 is CASSFKGRTEAFF. Here the CDR3 DNA reads TGTGCCAGCAGTTTTAAGGGGCGAACTGAAGCTTTCTTT.

The chain links TRBV30 to TRBJ2-2; TRBD1 matches 7 bases. Germline assignment: CDR1 GTSNPN and CDR2 SVGIG (reference sequence). The length of the CDR3 is 17 residues. V shed 4 bases, J shed 0 bases, and the junction held 11 bases outside the gene matches. The CDR3 sequence is CAWKPLKDRANTGELFF. CDR3 nucleotide sequence: TGTGCCTGGAAGCCCCTAAAAGACAGGGCGAACACCGGGGAGCTGTTTTTT.

The CDR3 DNA reads as TGTGCCAGTGGACAGGGTCAATCGGCTTTCTTT. Its protein is CASGQGQSAFF. The V gene is TRBV2, the J gene TRBJ1-1; 8 nucleotides align to TRBD1. With V trimmed by 9 bases and J by 11 bases, 8 bases remained unmatched. Germline V gene lookup returns CDR1 SNHLY and CDR2 FYNNEI. This CDR3 spans 11 amino acids.

This clone occurred once. The V call is TRBV7-9, the J call TRBJ2-7; 8 bases line up with TRBD1. The length of the CDR3 is 16 residues. The germline CDR1 and CDR2 sequences are SEHNR and FQNEAQ (reference sequence). J lost 2 bases, V lost 1 base, and 7 bases had no gene match. In DNA form, the CDR3 reads TGTGCCAGCAGCTTAGTTCGGACAGGGAGAACCTACGAGCAGTACTTC. Translated, it gives CASSLVRTGRTYEQYF.

This chain uses TRBV4-3 with TRBJ2-7; D is perhaps TRBD1 (5 bases). Germline V lookup: CDR1 LGHNA, CDR2 YSLEER. The CDR3 has 14 amino acids. V was shortened by 2 bases and J by 5 bases, with 13 bases between the two germline ends. This chain's CDR3 is CASSQLRGIDEQYF. CDR3 coding DNA: TGCGCCAGCAGCCAACTAAGGGGAATCGACGAGCAGTACTTC.